This T cell receptor (beta chain) is drawn from a study of response to subunit inactivated influenza vaccine. In TCRdb, the RT-PCR reads were re-called with MiXCR into one record per CDR3 protein. Seen here are about 540,000 distinct CDR3 sequences, roughly 25% observed once, and the top ten hold about 2.8%. This sample was also put to use in a study of T cells expressing NK-cell markers. Per that study: Beta-chain TCR cDNA was generated via 5'RACE template switching with UMIs. Repertoire data for TCR beta were derived from sorted T cells (CD3+CD56+NKG2C+, CD3+CD56+NKG2C- and CD3+CD56-NKG2C+). One of eight sequenced donors was HCMV-seronegative; the other seven were seropositive. Dominant NKG2C+ clonotypes were found to form about 1.0-8% of CD8+ T cells in a handful of donors. The CD3+CD56-NKG2C+ fraction of several donors was likewise dominated by these clonotypes.

The sequence was collected from a man aged 45 to 65 who received an inactivated influenza vaccine. Sequencing used CD4+ T cells sorted from PBMCs, obtained approximately 12 days after vaccination.

The CDR3 DNA follows: TGCAGTGCTCAAACCTCTAGCGTTATCTACAATGAGCAGTTCTTC. Translated, it gives CSAQTSSVIYNEQFF. The V gene is TRBV20-1, the J gene TRBJ2-1; D might be TRBD2 (6 bases). The V end was cut by 5 bases, the J end by 3 bases, with 17 bases between. This CDR3 is built from 15 residues. The V gene's germline CDR1 is DFQATT and CDR2 SNEGSKA (reference sequence).